What follows are 17 T cell receptor beta chains derived from one specimen sequenced in a study of Graves' ophthalmopathy and Graves' hyperthyroidism. The TCR beta CDR3 regions underwent amplification from RNA transcripts. HTBI-primed RT-PCR formed the first round, and a multiplex PCR formed the second. TCRdb called the multiplex PCR reads again in MiXCR, with one record for every CDR3 protein. This table holds about 640,000 distinct CDR3 sequences, under 50% found once. Sequencing was done on a sample of peripheral blood. The receptor set was obtained from an adult man with Graves' ophthalmopathy.

The rearrangement uses TRBV7-2 and TRBJ2-6; perhaps D is TRBD1 or TRBD2 (5 bases each). Germline CDR1 SGHTA, CDR2 FQGNSA. The V gene lost 5 bases and the J gene lost 0 bases, with 11 bases spanning the gap. The CDR3 is 16 residues long. CDR3 coding DNA: TGTGCCAGCAGCATAGGGACGCTCTCTGGGGCCAACGTCCTGACTTTC. Translating it yields CASSIGTLSGANVLTF.

On this clonotype itself: The junction differs from germline at one of its ends, possibly a read error. The V and J genes are TRBV29-1 and TRBJ2-6; D could derive from TRBD1 or TRBD2 (5 bases each). CDR1 and CDR2 from the germline V gene are SQVTM and ANQGSEA. The CDR3 has 14 amino acids. The CDR3 here is CSVQLGRDGNTEAF. In DNA form, the CDR3 reads TGCAGCGTGCAGCTTGGAAGGGACGGGAACACTGAAGCTTTC.

Remarks on this clonotype: A much more abundant neighbour one base away suggests this may be a read error. The V gene is TRBV7-3, the J gene TRBJ2-2; D not resolved. Germline loops: CDR1 SGHTA, CDR2 FQGTGA. The CDR3 totals 14 residues. Trimming took 5 bases from V and 3 from J, leaving 10 bases between them. The CDR3 sequence is CASSVETHTGELFF. CDR3 nucleotide sequence: TGTGCCAGCAGCGTAGAGACCCACACCGGGGAGCTGTTTTTT.

Worth noting for this clonotype: A read error is possible here, since a much larger clone lies one base away. The V gene is TRBV25-1, the J gene TRBJ1-2; tentatively, D is TRBD1 (6 bases). The germline V gene encodes CDR1 MGHDK and CDR2 SYGVNS. The length of the CDR3 is 14 residues. CDR3 DNA sequence: TGTGCCAGCACCCATGGGGGCCCCGGGGGTGGCCACACCTTC. Its translation: CASTHGGPGGGHTF.

In its sample, this clonotype was seen a few times. The chain links TRBV20-1 to TRBJ2-7; possible D gene TRBD2, 6 bases. CDR1 and CDR2 from the germline V gene are DFQATT and SNEGSKA (reference sequence). V was pared by 3 bases and J by 2 bases, with 17 bases between. This CDR3 is built from 15 residues. The CDR3 DNA is TGCAGTGCTAGTGTTAGCGGCAAATCCACCTACGAGCAGTACTTC. It translates to CSASVSGKSTYEQYF.

Comment on this clonotype: A junction end diverges from the germline sequence, so it may reflect a read error. CDR3 residues: CSAADGYYEQCF. The CDR3, as DNA: TGCAGCGCTGCCGACGGGTACTACGAGCAGTGCTTC. The chain joins TRBV29-1 to TRBJ2-7; no definite D call. The CDR3 runs to 12 residues. CDR1 and CDR2 from the germline V gene are SQVTM and ANQGSEA.

Points on this clonotype: This may arise from a read error, as a much more abundant clone is one base away. The chain recombines TRBV2 with TRBJ2-5, with TRBD2 as a possible D gene (6 bases). CDR3 length: 16 amino acids. The germline CDR1 and CDR2 sequences are SNHLY and FYNNEI. The V end was cut by 6 bases, the J end by 9 bases, with 26 bases between. The CDR3 loop reads CASSLEGIWSMEAQYF. CDR3 nucleotide sequence: TGTGCCAGCAGCTTGGAGGGGATATGGAGTATGGAGGCCCAGTACTTC.

This clonotype has just a few counts. A read error is possible here, since a much larger clone lies one base away. The gene calls are TRBV6-6 and TRBJ2-6, with D possibly being TRBD1 (6 bases). Germline values: CDR1 MNHNY, CDR2 SVGAGI (reference sequence). The CDR3 loop spans 15 amino acids. Trimming left V 2 bases short and J 1 base short, with 6 bases between. The CDR3 loop reads CASSYTGSGANVLTF. Written as DNA, the CDR3 is TGTGCCAGCAGTTACACAGGGTCTGGGGCCAACGTCCTGACTTTC.

As DNA, the CDR3 is TGTGCCATCATGGGGACGAAAGGCTACACCTTC. This gives the protein CAIMGTKGYTF. The chain uses TRBV10-3 and TRBJ1-2, with D possibly being TRBD1 (5 bases). Trimming removed 7 bases from V and 8 bases from J, with 11 bases in between. The CDR3 has 11 residues. Germline V gives CDR1 ENHRY, CDR2 SYGVKD.

This clonotype was seen ten or more times. This chain links TRBV5-8 with TRBJ1-6; the D is unclear. The germline V and J ends were trimmed by 3 bases and 10 bases, with 14 bases remaining between them. Germline loops: CDR1 SGHTS, CDR2 YDEGEE. There are 14 residues in the CDR3. CDR3 DNA: TGTGCCAGCAGCTATCGACAAGAGGCCTCACCCCTCCACTTT. Its translation is CASSYRQEASPLHF.

This clonotype was seen at least ten times. This chain joins TRBV3-1 and TRBJ1-5; 9 nucleotides match TRBD1. The CDR3 loop spans 15 amino acids. The V gene end was trimmed by 1 base and the J gene end by 6 bases; junction bases not matched to a gene: 4. Germline assignment: CDR1 LGHDT and CDR2 YNNKEL (reference sequence). CDR3 nucleotide sequence: TGTGCCAGCAGCCAAGGACAGGGGGACGGTCAGCCCCAGCATTTT. Translation: CASSQGQGDGQPQHF.

This clonotype has only one observation. The rearrangement joins TRBV25-1 to TRBJ2-2, with 9 bases identical to TRBD2. Germline CDR1 and CDR2: MGHDK and SYGVNS. The CDR3 has 16 residues. V was pared by 4 bases and J by 4 bases, with 7 bases of the junction left unmatched. The DNA of the CDR3 is TGTGCCAGCAGTGCTAGGGGACTAGCTTCCACCGGGGAGCTGTTTTTT. Translated, it gives CASSARGLASTGELFF.

The table lists this clonotype with many counts. The chain recombines TRBV10-3 with TRBJ2-7, with 7 bases aligning to TRBD2. Per germline, CDR1 ENHRY and CDR2 SYGVKD. The CDR3 spans 12 residues. With 9 bases clipped from V and 2 bases from J, the junction kept 4 bases outside the gene matches. CDR3 region: CAIAGSTYEQYF. DNA of the CDR3: TGTGCCATAGCGGGATCAACCTACGAGCAGTACTTC.

In its sample, this clonotype was seen many times. The chain uses TRBV6-5 and TRBJ1-5, with D unresolved. The germline gives CDR1 MNHEY, CDR2 SVGAGI. The CDR3 runs 13 residues. Between the trimmed V and J ends, which lost 5 bases and 3 bases, there was a span of 8 bases. CDR3 in amino acids: CASSDPFNQPQHF. In nucleotides, the CDR3 is TGTGCCAGCAGTGACCCCTTCAATCAGCCCCAGCATTTT.

The rearrangement uses TRBV6-5 and TRBJ1-3; D gene unclear. Deletions cut 5 bases from V and 0 bases from J, with 11 bases between. The germline V gene encodes CDR1 MNHEY and CDR2 SVGAGI. This CDR3 spans 15 amino acids. The CDR3 here is CASSKFGISGNTIYF. CDR3 in DNA: TGTGCCAGCAGTAAATTCGGGATCTCTGGAAACACCATATATTTT.

This clonotype was recorded many times. The genes are TRBV7-2 and TRBJ2-5; 11 nucleotides align to TRBD2. This CDR3 region has 17 residues. V dropped 7 bases and J dropped 5; count of bases not matched to a gene: 15. The germline CDR1 and CDR2 sequences are SGHTA and FQGNSA. As DNA, the CDR3 is TGTGCCAGCACCCTTGGAGTTACTAGCGGGAGTCCGGAGACCCAGTACTTC. Protein: CASTLGVTSGSPETQYF.

This clonotype turned up a few times. The chain combines TRBV2 with TRBJ1-5, with 7 bases aligning to TRBD1. Germline lookup yields CDR1 SNHLY and CDR2 FYNNEI. Unmatched junction bases numbered 6, after V lost 6 bases and J lost 1 base. This CDR3 has 15 amino acids. CDR3 residues: CASRGRGNSNQPQHF. CDR3 bases: TGTGCCAGCAGGGGCAGGGGGAACAGCAATCAGCCCCAGCATTTT.